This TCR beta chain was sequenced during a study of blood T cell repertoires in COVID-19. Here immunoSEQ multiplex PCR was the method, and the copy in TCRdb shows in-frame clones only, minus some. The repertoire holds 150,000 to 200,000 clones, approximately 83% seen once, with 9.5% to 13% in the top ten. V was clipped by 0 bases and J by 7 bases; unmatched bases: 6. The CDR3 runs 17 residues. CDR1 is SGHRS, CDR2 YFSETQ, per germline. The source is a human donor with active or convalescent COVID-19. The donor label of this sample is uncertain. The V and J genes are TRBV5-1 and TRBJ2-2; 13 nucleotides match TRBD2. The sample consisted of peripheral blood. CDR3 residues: CASSLGGLAGVRGELFF. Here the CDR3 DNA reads TGCGCCAGCAGCTTGGGCGGACTAGCGGGAGTCCGCGGGGAGCTGTTTTTT.